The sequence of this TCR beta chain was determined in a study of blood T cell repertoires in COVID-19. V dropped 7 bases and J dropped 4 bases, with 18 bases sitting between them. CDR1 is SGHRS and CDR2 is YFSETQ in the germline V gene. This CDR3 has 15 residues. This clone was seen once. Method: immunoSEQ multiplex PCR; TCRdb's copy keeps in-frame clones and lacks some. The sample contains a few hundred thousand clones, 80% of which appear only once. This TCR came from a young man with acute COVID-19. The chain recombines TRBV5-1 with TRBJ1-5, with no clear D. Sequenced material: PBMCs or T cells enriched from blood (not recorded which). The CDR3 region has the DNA TGCGCCAGCCGGCCGGAGAGCGGACCGAATCAGCCCCAGCATTTT. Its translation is CASRPESGPNQPQHF.